What follows describes a single TCR beta chain. Its target is unknown. This record comes from a study of cytomegalovirus exposure and HLA in healthy donors. Looking at the study overall: In a previous analysis, approximately 110 million unique TCR beta sequences were found from roughly 200 million T cells. Whole-study findings and limits: TCR beta V segments were, for the most part, productive about 87% or about 30% of the time in an earlier analysis. Compared with the approximately 680-donor mean, an Asian-associated ancestry cluster reportedly had fewer N-insertions, according to a later analysis. An observed cluster of highly shared sequence variants was recorded as a likely sequencing artifact.

The CDR3 is 16 residues long. Germline V CDR1 and CDR2: MNHEY, SMNVEV (reference sequence). The junction had 6 bases not matched to a gene; V was cut back by 5 bases and J by 1 base. A multiplex PCR was run with 60 Vbeta primers and 13 Jbeta primers. Data came from immunoSEQ multiplex PCR; TCRdb stores just in-frame clones and leaves some out. The table includes around 200,000 clones, 80% detected once. What was sequenced was PBMCs. The TCR comes from a boy between 5 and 17 years old in good health and CMV-seronegative. The chain combines TRBV27 with TRBJ1-1; 11 bases map to TRBD1. The CDR3 protein is CASSPRTGGWNTEAFF. The DNA for the CDR3 is TGTGCCAGCAGTCCCCGGACAGGGGGCTGGAACACTGAAGCTTTCTTT.